This T cell receptor (beta chain) was sequenced for a study of T cells in Graves' hyperthyroidism and ophthalmopathy. Study overall: Staff took peripheral blood when the initial diagnosis was made, before any treatment began.

Regions amplified from RNA transcripts were the TCR beta CDR3 regions. First-round RT-PCR with HTBI primers amplified the TCR CDR3 region. Each CDR3 protein gets one entry after TCRdb re-called the multiplex PCR reads with MiXCR. This table holds hundreds of thousands of distinct CDR3 sequences, under 15% found once. Subjects with ophthalmopathy showed a Clinical Activity Score no lower than 3, a NOSPECS grade no lower than 4, and a duration shorter than 3 months. V lost 5 bases to trimming and J lost 0 bases, with 8 bases between them. The CDR3 is 15 amino acids. Germline loops: CDR1 SGHVS, CDR2 FQNEAQ.

This TCR derives from a woman between 35 and 50 years old with Graves' ophthalmopathy. The gene calls are TRBV7-8 and TRBJ2-6, with D unclear. Sequenced sample: blood. The CDR3 region has the DNA TGTGCCAGCAGCCTTCCAGCCTCTGGGGCCAACGTCCTGACTTTC. It translates to CASSLPASGANVLTF.